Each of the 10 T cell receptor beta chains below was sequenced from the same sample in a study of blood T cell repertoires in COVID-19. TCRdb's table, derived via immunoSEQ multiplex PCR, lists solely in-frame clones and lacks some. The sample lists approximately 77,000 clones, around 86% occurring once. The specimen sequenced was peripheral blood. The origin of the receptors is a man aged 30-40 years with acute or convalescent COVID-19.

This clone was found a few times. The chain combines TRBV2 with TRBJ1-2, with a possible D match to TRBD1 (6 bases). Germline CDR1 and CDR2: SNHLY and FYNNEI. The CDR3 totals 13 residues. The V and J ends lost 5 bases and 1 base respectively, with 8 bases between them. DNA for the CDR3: TGTGCCAGCAGTCCGGACAGTAACTATGGCTACACCTTC. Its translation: CASSPDSNYGYTF. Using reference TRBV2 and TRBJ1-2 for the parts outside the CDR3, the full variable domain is EPEVTQTPSHQVTQMGQEVILRCVPISNHLYFYWYRQILGQKVEFLVSFYNNEISEKSEIFDDQFSVERPDGSNFTLKIRSTKLEDSAMYFCASSPDSNYGYTFGSGTRLTVV.

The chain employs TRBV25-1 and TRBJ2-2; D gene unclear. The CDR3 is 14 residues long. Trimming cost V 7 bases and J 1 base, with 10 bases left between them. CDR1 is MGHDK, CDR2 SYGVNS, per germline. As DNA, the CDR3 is TGTGCCAGCACCCCCAGGTTGAACACCGGGGAGCTGTTTTTT. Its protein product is CASTPRLNTGELFF.

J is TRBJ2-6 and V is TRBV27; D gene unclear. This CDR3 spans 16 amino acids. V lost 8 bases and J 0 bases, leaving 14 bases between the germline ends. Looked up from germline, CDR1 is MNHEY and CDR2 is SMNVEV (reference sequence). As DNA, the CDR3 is TGTGCCAGCGGAATGAACCGGGTCTCTGGGGCCAACGTCCTGACTTTC. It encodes CASGMNRVSGANVLTF.

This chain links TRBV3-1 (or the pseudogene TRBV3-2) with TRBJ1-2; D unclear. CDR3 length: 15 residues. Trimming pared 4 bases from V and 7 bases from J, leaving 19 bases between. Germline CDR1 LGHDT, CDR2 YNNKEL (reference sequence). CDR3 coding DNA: TGTGCCAGCAGCCCCCAGAGTCGCGGCGCAGTTGGCTACACCTTC. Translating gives CASSPQSRGAVGYTF.

The CDR3 DNA follows: TGCGCCAGCAGCCCAAGACAGGGGGGAGAGACCCAGTACTTC. Residues: CASSPRQGGETQYF. The rearrangement links TRBV5-1 to TRBJ2-5; 9 bases are shared with TRBD1. V dropped 4 bases and J dropped 4; count of bases not matched to a gene: 5. The CDR3 spans 14 residues. CDR1 is SGHRS, CDR2 YFSETQ, per germline.

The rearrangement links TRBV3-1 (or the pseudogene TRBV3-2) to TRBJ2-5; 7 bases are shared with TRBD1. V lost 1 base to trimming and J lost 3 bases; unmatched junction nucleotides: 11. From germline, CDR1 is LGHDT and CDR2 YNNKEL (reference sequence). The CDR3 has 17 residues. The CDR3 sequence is CASSQAGKTGTKETQYF. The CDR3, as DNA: TGTGCCAGCAGCCAAGCCGGAAAGACAGGGACGAAAGAGACCCAGTACTTC.

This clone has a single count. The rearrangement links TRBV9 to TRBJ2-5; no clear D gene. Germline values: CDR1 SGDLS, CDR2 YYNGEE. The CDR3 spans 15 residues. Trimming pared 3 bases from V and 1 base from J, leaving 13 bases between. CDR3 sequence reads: CASSASYSSQETQYF. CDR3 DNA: TGTGCCAGCAGCGCAAGTTACAGTTCCCAAGAGACCCAGTACTTC.

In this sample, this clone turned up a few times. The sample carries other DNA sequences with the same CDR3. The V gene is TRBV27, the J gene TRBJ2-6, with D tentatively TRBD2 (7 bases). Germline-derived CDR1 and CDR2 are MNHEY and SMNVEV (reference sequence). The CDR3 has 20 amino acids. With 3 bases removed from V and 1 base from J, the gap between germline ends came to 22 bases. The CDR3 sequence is CASSLTGGGGRRSGANVLTF. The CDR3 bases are TGTGCCAGCAGTTTGACGGGTGGCGGGGGCCGACGATCTGGGGCCAACGTCCTGACTTTC.

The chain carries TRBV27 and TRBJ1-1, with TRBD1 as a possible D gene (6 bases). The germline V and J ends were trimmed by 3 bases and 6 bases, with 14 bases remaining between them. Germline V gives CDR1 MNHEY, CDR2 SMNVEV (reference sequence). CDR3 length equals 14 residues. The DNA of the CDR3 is TGTGCCAGCAGTTTTCTGGCAGGGGCAGCTGAAGCTTTCTTT. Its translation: CASSFLAGAAEAFF.

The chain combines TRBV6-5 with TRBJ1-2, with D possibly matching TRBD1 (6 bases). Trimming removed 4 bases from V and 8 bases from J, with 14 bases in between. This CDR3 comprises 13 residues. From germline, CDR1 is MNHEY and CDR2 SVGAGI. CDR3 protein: CASSSRGALGYTF. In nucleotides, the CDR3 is TGTGCCAGCAGTTCCCGGGGGGCGCTCGGCTACACCTTC.